This T cell receptor beta chain was identified in a study of T cell repertoires in cytomegalovirus infection. About the research overall: Carrying CMV and the relevant HLA type showed in public TCR beta signatures.

On this clonotype: Its cognate antigen is unknown.

Using its own MiXCR run on the reads, TCRdb lists one record per CDR3 protein. This sample has more than 250,000 distinct CDR3 sequences, with around 25% found just once. The study's findings and limits: The cumulative frequency of public TCR beta families distinguished individuals who carried CMV together with the relevant HLA. The response measured ex vivo was dominated by TCR beta clonotypes (HLA-C-restricted and CMV-specific).

V lost 5 bases and J 0 bases, leaving 7 bases between the germline ends. Germline CDR1 is DFQATT and CDR2 is SNEGSKA (reference sequence). The length of the CDR3 is 12 residues. This rearrangement joins TRBV20-1 to TRBJ2-5; unclear D gene. The starting material was cultured PBMCs, obtained from culture after CMV antigen stimulation. The TCR comes from a human donor in good health (CMV status not recorded). Some clones in this sample may be carry-over from other donors' samples. CDR3 bases: TGCAGTGCTGTATGGTACCAAGAGACCCAGTACTTC. Its translation is CSAVWYQETQYF.